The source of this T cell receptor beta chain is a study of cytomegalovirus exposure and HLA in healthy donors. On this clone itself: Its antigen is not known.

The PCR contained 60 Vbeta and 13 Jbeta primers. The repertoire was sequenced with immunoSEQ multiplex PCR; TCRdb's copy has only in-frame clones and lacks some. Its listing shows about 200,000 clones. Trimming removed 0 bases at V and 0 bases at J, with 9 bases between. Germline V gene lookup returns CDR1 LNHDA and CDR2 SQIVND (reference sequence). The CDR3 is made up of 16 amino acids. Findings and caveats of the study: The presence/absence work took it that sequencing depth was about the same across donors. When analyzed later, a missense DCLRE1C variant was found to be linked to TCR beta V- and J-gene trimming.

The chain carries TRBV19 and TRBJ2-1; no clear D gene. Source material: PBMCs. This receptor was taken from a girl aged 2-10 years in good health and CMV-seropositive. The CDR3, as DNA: TGTGCCAGTAGTATAGATCAGGCTAACTCCTACAATGAGCAGTTCTTC. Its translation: CASSIDQANSYNEQFF.